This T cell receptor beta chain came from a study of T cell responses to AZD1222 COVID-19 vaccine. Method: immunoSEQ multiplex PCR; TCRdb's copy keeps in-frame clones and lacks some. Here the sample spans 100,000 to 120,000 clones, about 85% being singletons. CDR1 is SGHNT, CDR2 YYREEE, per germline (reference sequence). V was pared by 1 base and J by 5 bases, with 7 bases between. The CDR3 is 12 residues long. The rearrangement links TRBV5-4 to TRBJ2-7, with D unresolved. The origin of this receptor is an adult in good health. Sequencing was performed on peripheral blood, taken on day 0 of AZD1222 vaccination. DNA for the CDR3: TGTGCCAGCAGCTTGTACGACGACGAGCAGTACTTC. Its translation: CASSLYDDEQYF.